Given below is one TCR beta chain in context. The data were taken from a study of blood T cell repertoires in COVID-19. Clones were sequenced by immunoSEQ multiplex PCR, and TCRdb holds only the in-frame ones, with some missing. Of 150,000 to 200,000 clones listed, approximately 80% were seen once; the top ten hold 5.2%. V was clipped by 6 bases and J by 9 bases; unmatched bases: 6. The CDR3 spans 13 residues. The germline V gene has CDR1 SGHRS and CDR2 YFSETQ. This chain uses TRBV5-1 with TRBJ2-1; 10 nucleotides align to TRBD1. Source material: PBMCs or T cells enriched from blood (not recorded which). The TCR sequence derives from a man between 65 and 79 years old who had been exposed to COVID-19. The chain's CDR3 is CASTGQGWGEQFF. The CDR3 bases are TGCGCCAGCACGGGACAGGGGTGGGGTGAGCAGTTCTTC. The full variable domain, with the rest looked up from reference TRBV5-1 and TRBJ2-1, is KAGVTQTPRYLIKTRGQQVTLSCSPISGHRSVSWYQQTPGQGLQFLFEYFSETQRNKGNFPGRFSGRQFSNSRSEMNVSTLELGDSALYLCASTGQGWGEQFFGPGTRLTVL.